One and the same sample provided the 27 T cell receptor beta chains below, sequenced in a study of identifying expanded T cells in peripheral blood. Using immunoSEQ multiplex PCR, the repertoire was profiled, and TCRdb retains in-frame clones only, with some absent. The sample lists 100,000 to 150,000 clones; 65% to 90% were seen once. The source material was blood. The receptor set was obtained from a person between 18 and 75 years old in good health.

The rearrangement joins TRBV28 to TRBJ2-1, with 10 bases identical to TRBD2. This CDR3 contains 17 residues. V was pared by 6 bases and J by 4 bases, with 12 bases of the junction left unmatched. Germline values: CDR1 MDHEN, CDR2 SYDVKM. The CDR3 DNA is TGTGCCAGCAGACTAGCGGGACTTTTTCAACCTTACAATGAGCAGTTCTTC. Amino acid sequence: CASRLAGLFQPYNEQFF.

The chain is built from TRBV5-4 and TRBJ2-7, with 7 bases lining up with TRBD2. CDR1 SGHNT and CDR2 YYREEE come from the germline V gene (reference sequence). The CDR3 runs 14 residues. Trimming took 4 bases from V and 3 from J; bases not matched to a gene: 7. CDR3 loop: CASSPGGGGYEQYF. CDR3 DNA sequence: TGTGCCAGCAGCCCTGGCGGGGGAGGCTACGAGCAGTACTTC.

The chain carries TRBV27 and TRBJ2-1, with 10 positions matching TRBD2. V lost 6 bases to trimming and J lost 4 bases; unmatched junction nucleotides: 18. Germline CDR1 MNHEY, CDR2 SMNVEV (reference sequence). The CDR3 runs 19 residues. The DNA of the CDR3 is TGTGCCAGCAGCTCAATCTCAGCGGGAGGGTCGTTTTCTTACAATGAGCAGTTCTTC. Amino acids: CASSSISAGGSFSYNEQFF.

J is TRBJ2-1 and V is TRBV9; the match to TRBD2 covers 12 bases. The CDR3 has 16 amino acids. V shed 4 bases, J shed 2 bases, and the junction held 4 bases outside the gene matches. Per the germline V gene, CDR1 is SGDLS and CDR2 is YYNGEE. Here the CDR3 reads CASSYRTSGTYNEQFF. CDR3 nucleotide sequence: TGTGCCAGCAGCTACAGGACTAGCGGGACCTACAATGAGCAGTTCTTC.

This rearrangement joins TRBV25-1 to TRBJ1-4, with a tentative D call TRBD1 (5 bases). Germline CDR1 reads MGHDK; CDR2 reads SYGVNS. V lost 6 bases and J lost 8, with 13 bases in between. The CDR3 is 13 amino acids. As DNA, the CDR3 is TGTGCCAGCAGAGGACAAGGGGTCGAAAAACTGTTTTTT. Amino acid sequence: CASRGQGVEKLFF.

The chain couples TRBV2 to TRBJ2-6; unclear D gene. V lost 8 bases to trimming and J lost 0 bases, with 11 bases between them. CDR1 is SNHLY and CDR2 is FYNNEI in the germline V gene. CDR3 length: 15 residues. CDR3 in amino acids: CASGRLISGANVLTF. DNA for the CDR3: TGTGCCAGCGGCAGGCTCATCTCTGGGGCCAACGTCCTGACTTTC.

In nucleotides, the CDR3 is TGCGCCAGCAGCCAAGATATGAGGGTGAGAACTGGAAACACCATATATTTT. It yields the protein CASSQDMRVRTGNTIYF. The chain combines TRBV4-3 with TRBJ1-3; D remains unclear. Trimming pared 0 bases from V and 2 bases from J, leaving 14 bases between. The CDR3 runs to 17 residues. Germline V gene sequence: CDR1 LGHNA, CDR2 YSLEER.

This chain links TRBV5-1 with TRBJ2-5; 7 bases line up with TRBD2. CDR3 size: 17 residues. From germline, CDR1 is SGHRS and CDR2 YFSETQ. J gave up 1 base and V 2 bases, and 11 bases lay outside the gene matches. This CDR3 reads CASSLGTTSGGQETQYF. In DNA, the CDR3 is TGCGCCAGCAGCTTAGGGACTACTTCCGGGGGCCAAGAGACCCAGTACTTC. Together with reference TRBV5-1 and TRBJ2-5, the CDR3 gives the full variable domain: KAGVTQTPRYLIKTRGQQVTLSCSPISGHRSVSWYQQTPGQGLQFLFEYFSETQRNKGNFPGRFSGRQFSNSRSEMNVSTLELGDSALYLCASSLGTTSGGQETQYFGPGTRLLVL.

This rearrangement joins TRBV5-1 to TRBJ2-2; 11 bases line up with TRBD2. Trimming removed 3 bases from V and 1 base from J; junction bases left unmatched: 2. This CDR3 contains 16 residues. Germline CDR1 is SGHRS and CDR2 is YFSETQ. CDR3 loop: CASSSGLAGNTGELFF. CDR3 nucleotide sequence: TGCGCCAGCAGCTCTGGACTAGCGGGGAACACCGGGGAGCTGTTTTTT.

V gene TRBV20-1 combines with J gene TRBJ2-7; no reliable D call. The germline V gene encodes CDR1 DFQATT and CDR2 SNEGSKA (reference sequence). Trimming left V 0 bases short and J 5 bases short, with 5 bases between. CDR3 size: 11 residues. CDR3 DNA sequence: TGCAGTGCTAGAGATACACACGAGCAGTACTTC. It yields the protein CSARDTHEQYF.

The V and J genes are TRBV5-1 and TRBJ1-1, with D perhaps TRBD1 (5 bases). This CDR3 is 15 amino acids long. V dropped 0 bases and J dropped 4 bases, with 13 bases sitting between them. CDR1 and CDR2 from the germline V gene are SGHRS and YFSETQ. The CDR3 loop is CASSLGSGRATEAFF. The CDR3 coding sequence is TGCGCCAGCAGCTTGGGATCGGGCAGGGCCACTGAAGCTTTCTTT.

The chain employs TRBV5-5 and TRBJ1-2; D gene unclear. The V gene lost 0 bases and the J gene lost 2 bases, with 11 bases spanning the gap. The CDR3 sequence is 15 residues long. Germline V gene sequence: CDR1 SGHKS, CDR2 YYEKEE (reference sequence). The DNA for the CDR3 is TGTGCCAGCAGCTTGGAAGTCCCCGGGAACTATGGCTACACCTTC. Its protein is CASSLEVPGNYGYTF.

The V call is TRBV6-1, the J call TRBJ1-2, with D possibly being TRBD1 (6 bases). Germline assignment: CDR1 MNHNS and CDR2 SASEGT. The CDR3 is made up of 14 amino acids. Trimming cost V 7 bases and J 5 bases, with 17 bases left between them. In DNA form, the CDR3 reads TGTGCCAGCATGGTAGGGGGAGCATATTATGGCTACACCTTC. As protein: CASMVGGAYYGYTF.

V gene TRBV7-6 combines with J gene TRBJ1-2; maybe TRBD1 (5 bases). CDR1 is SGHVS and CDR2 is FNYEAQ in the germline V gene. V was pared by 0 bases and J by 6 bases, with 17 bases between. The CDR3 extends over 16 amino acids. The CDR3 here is CASSLAPGRADDGYTF. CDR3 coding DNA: TGTGCCAGCAGCTTAGCGCCGGGCAGGGCTGACGATGGCTACACCTTC.

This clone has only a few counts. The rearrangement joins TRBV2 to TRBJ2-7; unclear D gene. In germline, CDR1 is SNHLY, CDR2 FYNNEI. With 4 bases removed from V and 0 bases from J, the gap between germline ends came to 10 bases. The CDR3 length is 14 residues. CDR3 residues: CASSVSPSSYEQYF. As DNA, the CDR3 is TGTGCCAGCAGTGTGTCCCCCAGCTCCTACGAGCAGTACTTC.

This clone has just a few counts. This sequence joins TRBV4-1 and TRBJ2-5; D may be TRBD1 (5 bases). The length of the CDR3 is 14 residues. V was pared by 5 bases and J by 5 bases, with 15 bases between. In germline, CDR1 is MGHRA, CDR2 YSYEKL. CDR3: CASSLGAVSETQYF. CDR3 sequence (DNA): TGCGCCAGCAGCTTAGGGGCAGTCTCGGAGACCCAGTACTTC.

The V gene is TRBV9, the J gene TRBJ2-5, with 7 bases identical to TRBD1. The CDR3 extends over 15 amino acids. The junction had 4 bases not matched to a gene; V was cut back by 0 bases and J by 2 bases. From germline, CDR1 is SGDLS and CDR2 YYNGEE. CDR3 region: CASSVGQGVQETQYF. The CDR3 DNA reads TGTGCCAGCAGCGTAGGCCAGGGGGTGCAAGAGACCCAGTACTTC.

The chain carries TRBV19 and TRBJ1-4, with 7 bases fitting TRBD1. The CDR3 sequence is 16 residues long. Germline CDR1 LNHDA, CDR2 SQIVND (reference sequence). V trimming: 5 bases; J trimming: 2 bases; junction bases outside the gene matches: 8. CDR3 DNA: TGTGCCAGTAGTTCGGACAGGAAGGGGACTAATGAAAAACTGTTTTTT. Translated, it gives CASSSDRKGTNEKLFF.

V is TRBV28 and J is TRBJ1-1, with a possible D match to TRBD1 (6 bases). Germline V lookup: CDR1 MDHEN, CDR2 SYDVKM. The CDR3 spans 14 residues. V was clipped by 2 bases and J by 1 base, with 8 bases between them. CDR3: CASSLGTKNTEAFF. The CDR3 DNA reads TGTGCCAGCAGTTTAGGGACAAAGAACACTGAAGCTTTCTTT.

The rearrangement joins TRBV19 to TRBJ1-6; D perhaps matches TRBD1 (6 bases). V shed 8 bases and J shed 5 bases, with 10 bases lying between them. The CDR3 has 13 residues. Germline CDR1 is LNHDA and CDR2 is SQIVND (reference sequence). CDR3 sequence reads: CASLYRDNSPLHF. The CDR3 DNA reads TGTGCCAGTCTCTACAGGGATAATTCACCCCTCCACTTT. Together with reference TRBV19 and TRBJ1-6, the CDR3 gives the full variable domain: DGGITQSPKYLFRKEGQNVTLSCEQNLNHDAMYWYRQDPGQGLRLIYYSQIVNDFQKGDIAEGYSVSREKKESFPLTVTSAQKNPTAFYLCASLYRDNSPLHFGNGTRLTVT.

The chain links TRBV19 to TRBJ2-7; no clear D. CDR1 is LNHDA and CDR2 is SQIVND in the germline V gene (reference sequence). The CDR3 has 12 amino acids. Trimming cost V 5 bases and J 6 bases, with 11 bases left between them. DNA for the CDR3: TGTGCCAGTAGTCCCATAGGGCGCGAGCAGTACTTC. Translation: CASSPIGREQYF.

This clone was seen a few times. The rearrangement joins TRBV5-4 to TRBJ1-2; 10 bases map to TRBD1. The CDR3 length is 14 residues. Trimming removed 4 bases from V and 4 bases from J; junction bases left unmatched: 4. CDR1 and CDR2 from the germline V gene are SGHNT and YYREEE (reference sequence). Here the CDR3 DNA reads TGTGCCAGCAGCGTGGACAGGGGGACCTATGGCTACACCTTC. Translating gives CASSVDRGTYGYTF.

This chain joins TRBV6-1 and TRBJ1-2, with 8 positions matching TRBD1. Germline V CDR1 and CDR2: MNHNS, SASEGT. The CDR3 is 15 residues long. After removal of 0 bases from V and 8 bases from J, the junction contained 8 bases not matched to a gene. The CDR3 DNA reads TGTGCCAGCAGTGAAGCAGGACAGGGATGGAGCGGCTACACCTTC. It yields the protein CASSEAGQGWSGYTF.

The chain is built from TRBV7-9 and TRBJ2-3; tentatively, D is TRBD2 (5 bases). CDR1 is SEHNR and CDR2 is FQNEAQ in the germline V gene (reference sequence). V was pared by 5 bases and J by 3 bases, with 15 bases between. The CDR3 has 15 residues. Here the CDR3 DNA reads TGTGCCAGCAGCCCTAAGACGGGAAGGACAGATACGCAGTATTTT. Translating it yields CASSPKTGRTDTQYF.

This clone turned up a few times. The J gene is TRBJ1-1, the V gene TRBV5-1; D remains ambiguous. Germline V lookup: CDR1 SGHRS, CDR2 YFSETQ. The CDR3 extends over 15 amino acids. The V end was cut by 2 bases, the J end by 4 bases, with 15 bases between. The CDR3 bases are TGCGCCAGCAGCTTCAACCCGGGATTGGGCACTGAAGCTTTCTTT. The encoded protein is CASSFNPGLGTEAFF.

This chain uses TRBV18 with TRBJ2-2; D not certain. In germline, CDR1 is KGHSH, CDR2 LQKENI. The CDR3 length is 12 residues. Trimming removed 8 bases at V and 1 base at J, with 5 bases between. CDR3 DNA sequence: TGTGCCAGCCCGGGGAACACCGGGGAGCTGTTTTTT. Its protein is CASPGNTGELFF. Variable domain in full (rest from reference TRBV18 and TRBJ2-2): NAGVMQNPRHLVRRRGQEARLRCSPMKGHSHVYWYRQLPEEGLKFMVYLQKENIIDESGMPKERFSAEFPKEGPSILRIQQVVRGDSAAYFCASPGNTGELFFGEGSRLTVL.

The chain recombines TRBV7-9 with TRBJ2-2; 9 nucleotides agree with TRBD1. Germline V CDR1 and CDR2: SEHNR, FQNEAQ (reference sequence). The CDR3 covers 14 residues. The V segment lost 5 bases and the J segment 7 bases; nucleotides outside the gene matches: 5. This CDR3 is CASSRDRDLGELFF. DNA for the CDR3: TGTGCCAGCAGCCGGGACAGGGATCTCGGGGAGCTGTTTTTT.